The clone carrying this TCR beta chain has a single count. Sequencing used immunoSEQ multiplex PCR; TCRdb keeps in-frame clones, though not all of them. The sample has 150,000 to 200,000 clones, 80% to 90% seen once. The data were obtained in a study of control samples from healthy donors and cancer patients. The V end was cut by 6 bases, the J end by 3 bases, with 11 bases between. The germline gives CDR1 SQVTM, CDR2 ANQGSEA. The CDR3 length is 12 residues. The chain uses TRBV29-1 and TRBJ1-2; possibly TRBD1 for D (5 bases). This TCR came from a woman in her 30s in good health. The sample comprised blood. The CDR3: CSVRRGDYGYTF. In nucleotides, the CDR3 is TGCAGCGTGCGTCGAGGGGACTATGGCTACACCTTC.